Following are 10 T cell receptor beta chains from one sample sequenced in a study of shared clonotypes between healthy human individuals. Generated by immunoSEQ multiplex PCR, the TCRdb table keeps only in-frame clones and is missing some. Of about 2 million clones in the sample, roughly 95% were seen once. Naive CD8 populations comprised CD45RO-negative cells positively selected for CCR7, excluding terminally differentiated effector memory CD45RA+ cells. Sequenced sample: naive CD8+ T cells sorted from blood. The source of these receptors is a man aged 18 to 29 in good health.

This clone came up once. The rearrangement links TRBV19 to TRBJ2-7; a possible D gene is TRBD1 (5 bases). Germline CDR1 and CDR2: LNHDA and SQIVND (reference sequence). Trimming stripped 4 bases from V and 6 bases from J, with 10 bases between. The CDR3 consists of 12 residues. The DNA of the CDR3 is TGTGCCAGTAGTAAAGGGGCCGGCGAGCAGTACTTC. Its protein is CASSKGAGEQYF. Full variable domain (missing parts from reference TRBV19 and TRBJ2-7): DGGITQSPKYLFRKEGQNVTLSCEQNLNHDAMYWYRQDPGQGLRLIYYSQIVNDFQKGDIAEGYSVSREKKESFPLTVTSAQKNPTAFYLCASSKGAGEQYFGPGTRLTVT.

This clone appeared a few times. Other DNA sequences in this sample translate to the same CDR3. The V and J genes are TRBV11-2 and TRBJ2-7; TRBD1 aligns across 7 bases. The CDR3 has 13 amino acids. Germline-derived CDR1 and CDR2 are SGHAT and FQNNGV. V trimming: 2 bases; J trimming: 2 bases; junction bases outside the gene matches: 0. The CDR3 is CASSLRGPYEQYF. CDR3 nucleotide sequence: TGTGCCAGCAGCTTAAGGGGGCCCTACGAGCAGTACTTC.

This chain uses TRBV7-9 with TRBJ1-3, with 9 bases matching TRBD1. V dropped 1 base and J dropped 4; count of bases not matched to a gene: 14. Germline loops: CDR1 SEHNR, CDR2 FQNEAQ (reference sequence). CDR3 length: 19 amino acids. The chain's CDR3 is CASSLETGTGFIPGNTIYF. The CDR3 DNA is TGTGCCAGCAGCTTAGAAACCGGGACAGGGTTTATTCCGGGAAACACCATATATTTT.

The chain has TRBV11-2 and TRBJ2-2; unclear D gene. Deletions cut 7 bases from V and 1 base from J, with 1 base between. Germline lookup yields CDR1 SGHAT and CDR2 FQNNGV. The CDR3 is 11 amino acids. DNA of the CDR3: TGTGCCAGCATGAACACCGGGGAGCTGTTTTTT. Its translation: CASMNTGELFF.

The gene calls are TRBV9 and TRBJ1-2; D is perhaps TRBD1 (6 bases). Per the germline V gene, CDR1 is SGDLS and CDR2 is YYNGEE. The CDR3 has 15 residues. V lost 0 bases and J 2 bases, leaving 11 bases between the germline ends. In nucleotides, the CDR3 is TGTGCCAGCAGCGTAGGGGGTACAGGGAACTATGGCTACACCTTC. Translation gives CASSVGGTGNYGYTF.

The CDR3: CASSESEEKLFF. CDR3 sequence (DNA): TGCGCCAGCAGTGAGTCGGAAGAAAAACTGTTTTTT. This rearrangement joins TRBV10-1 to TRBJ1-4; no definite D call. Germline values: CDR1 WNHNN, CDR2 SYGVQD (reference sequence). Trimming took 0 bases from V and 8 from J, leaving 4 bases between them. The CDR3 contains 12 residues.

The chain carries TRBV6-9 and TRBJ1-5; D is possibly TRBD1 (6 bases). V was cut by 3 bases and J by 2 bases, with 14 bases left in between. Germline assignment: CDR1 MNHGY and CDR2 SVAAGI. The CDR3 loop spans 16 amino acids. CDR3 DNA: TGTGCCAGCAGTTACCGGGGGCCGGGGGGCAATCAGCCCCAGCATTTT. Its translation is CASSYRGPGGNQPQHF.

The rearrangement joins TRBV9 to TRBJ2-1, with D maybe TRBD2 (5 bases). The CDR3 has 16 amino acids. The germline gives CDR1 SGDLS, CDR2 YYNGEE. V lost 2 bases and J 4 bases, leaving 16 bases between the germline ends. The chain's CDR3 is CASSVEGSSIYNEQFF. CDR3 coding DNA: TGTGCCAGCAGCGTTGAGGGTAGCAGTATATACAATGAGCAGTTCTTC.

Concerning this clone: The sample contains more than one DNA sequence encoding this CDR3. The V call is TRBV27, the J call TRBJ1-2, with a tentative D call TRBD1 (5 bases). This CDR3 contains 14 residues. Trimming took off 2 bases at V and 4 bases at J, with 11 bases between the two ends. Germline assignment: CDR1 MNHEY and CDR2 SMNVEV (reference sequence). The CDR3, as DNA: TGTGCCAGCAGTTTAACGGGGGGAGGCTATGGCTACACCTTC. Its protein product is CASSLTGGGYGYTF.

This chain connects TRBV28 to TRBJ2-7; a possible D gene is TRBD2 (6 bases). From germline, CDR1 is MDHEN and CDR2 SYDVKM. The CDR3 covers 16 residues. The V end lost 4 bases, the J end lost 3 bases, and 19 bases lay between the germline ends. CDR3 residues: CASSSELPWGVYEQYF. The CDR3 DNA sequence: TGTGCCAGCAGTTCGGAGCTTCCTTGGGGGGTCTACGAGCAGTACTTC. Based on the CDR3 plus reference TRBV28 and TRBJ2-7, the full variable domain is DVKVTQSSRYLVKRTGEKVFLECVQDMDHENMFWYRQDPGLGLRLIYFSYDVKMKEKGDIPEGYSVSREKKERFSLILESASTNQTSMYLCASSSELPWGVYEQYFGPGTRLTVT.